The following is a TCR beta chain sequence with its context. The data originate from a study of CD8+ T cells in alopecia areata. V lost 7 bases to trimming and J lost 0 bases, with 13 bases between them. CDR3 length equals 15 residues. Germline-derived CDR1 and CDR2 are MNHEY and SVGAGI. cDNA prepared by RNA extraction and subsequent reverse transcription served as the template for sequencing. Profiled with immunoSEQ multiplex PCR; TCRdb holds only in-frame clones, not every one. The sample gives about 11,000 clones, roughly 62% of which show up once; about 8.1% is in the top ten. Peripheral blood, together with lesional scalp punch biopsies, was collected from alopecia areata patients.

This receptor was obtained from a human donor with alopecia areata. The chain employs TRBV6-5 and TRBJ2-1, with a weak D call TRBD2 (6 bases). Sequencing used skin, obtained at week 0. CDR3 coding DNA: TGTGCCAGCATGTACGGGGGAGGCTCCTACAATGAGCAGTTCTTC. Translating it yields CASMYGGGSYNEQFF.